This section outlines one TCR beta chain sequence together with its context. The record originates from a study of T cell changes during pregnancy in multiple sclerosis. Libraries were prepared by immunoSEQ multiplex PCR; TCRdb keeps only in-frame clonotypes and omits some of them. The sample includes 78,000 or so clones, 90% to 95% seen only once; the top ten take approximately 1.5%. Germline assignment: CDR1 SNHLY and CDR2 FYNNEI. The CDR3 length is 15 residues. After removal of 7 bases from V and 7 bases from J, the junction contained 9 bases not matched to a gene. Sequenced here: peripheral blood, sampled before pregnancy. V and J are TRBV2 and TRBJ2-2; 10 nucleotides agree with TRBD1. The source is a female donor with multiple sclerosis, enrolled in a pregnancy study. The CDR3, as DNA: TGTGCCAGCATTAAGGGACAGGGGCTAAACGGGGAGCTGTTTTTT. Amino acids: CASIKGQGLNGELFF.